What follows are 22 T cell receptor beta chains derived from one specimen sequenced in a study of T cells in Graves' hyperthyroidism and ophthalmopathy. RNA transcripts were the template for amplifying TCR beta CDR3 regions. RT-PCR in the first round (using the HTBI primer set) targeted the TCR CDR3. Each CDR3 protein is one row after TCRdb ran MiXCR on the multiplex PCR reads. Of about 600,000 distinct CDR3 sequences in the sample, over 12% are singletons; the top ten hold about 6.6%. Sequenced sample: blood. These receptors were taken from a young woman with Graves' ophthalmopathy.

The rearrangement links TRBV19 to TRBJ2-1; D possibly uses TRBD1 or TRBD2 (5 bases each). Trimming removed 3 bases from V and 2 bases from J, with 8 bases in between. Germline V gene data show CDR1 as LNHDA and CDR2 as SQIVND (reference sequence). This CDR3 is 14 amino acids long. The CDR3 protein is CASSIRGPYNEQFF. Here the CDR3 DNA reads TGTGCCAGTAGTATTAGGGGACCCTACAATGAGCAGTTCTTC. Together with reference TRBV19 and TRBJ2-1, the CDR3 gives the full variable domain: DGGITQSPKYLFRKEGQNVTLSCEQNLNHDAMYWYRQDPGQGLRLIYYSQIVNDFQKGDIAEGYSVSREKKESFPLTVTSAQKNPTAFYLCASSIRGPYNEQFFGPGTRLTVL.

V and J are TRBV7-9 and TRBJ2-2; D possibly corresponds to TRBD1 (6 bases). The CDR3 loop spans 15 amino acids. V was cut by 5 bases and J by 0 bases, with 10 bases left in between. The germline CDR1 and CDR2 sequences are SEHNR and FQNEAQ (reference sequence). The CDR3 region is CASSPGQTNTGELFF. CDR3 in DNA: TGTGCCAGCAGCCCGGGACAAACGAACACCGGGGAGCTGTTTTTT.

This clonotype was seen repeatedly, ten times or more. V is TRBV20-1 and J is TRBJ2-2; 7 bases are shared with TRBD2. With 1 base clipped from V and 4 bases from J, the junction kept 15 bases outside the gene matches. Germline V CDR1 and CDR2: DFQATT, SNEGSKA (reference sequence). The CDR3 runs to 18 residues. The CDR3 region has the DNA TGCAGTGCTAGAGCGGGGCGCGGGAGCCATCGAGGCACCGGGGAGCTGTTTTTT. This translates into CSARAGRGSHRGTGELFF.

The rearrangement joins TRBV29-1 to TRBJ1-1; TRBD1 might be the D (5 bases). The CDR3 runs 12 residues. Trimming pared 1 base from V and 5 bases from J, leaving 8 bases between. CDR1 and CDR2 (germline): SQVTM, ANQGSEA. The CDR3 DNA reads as TGCAGCGTTGAAGGGGACCCAACTGAAGCTTTCTTT. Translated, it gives CSVEGDPTEAFF.

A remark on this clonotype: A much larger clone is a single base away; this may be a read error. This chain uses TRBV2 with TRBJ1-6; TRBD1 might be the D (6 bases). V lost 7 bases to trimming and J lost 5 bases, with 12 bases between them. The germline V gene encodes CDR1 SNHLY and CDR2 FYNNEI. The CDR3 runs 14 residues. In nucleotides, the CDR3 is TGTGCCAGCAATGTCCGGACAGATAATTCACCCCTCCACTTT. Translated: CASNVRTDNSPLHF.

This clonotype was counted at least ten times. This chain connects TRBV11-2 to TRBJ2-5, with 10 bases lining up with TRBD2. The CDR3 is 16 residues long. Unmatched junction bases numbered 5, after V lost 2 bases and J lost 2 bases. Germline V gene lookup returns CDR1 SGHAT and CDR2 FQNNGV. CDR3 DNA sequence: TGTGCCAGCAGCTTAAGTGGACTAGCGGAACAAGAGACCCAGTACTTC. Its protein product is CASSLSGLAEQETQYF.

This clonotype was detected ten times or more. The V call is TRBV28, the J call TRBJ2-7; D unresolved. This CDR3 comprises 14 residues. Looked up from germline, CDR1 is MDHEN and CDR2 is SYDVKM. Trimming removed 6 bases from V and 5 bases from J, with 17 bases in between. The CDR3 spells CASSWGPDRNEQYF. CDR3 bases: TGTGCCAGCAGCTGGGGTCCGGATCGCAACGAGCAGTACTTC.

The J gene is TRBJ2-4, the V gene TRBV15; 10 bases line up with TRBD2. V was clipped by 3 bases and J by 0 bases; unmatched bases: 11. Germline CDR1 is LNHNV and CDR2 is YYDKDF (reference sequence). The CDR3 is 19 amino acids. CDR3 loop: CATSSVKLAGGLAKNIQYF. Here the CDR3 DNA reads TGTGCCACCAGCAGTGTAAAATTAGCGGGAGGATTAGCCAAAAACATTCAGTACTTC.

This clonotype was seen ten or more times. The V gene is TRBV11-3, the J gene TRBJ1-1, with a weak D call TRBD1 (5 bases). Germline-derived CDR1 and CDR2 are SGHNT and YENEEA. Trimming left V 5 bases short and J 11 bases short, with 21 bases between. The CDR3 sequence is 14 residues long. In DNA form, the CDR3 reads TGTGCCAGCAGCCCTCTTTTTAGGGACGGAACTGCTTTCTTT. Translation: CASSPLFRDGTAFF.

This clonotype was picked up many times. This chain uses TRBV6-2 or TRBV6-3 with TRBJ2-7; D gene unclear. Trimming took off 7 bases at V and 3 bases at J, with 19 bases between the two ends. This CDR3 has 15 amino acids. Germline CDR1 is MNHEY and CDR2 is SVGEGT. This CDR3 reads CASTNAGRLLYEQYF. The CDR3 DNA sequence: TGTGCCAGCACCAACGCCGGGCGCCTCCTCTACGAGCAGTACTTC.

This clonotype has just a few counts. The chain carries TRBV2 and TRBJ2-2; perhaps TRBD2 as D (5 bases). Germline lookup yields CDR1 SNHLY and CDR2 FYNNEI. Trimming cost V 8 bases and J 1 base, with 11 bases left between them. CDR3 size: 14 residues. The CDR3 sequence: CASSWGENTGELFF. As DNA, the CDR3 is TGTGCCAGCTCCTGGGGAGAGAACACCGGGGAGCTGTTTTTT.

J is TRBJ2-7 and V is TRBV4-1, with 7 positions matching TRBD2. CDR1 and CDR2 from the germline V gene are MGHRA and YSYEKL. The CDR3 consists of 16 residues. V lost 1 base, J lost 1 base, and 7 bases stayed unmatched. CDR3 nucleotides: TGCGCCAGCAGCCAAGCCGACACTAGCGCGTCCTACGAGCAGTACTTC. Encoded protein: CASSQADTSASYEQYF.

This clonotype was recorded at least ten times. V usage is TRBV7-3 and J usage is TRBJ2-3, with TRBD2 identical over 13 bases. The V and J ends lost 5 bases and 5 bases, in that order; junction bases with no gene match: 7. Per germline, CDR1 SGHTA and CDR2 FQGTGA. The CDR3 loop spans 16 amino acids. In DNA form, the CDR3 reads TGTGCCAGCAGCAAACTAGCGGGAGGGCTAGGAGATACGCAGTATTTT. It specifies CASSKLAGGLGDTQYF.

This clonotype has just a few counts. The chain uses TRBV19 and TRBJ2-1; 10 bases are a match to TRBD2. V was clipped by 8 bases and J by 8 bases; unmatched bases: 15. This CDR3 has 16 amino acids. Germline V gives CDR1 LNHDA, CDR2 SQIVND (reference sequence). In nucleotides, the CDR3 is TGTGCCAGTGCCAGTATTCGGGCTAGCGGGAGCGATGAGCAGTTCTTC. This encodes CASASIRASGSDEQFF. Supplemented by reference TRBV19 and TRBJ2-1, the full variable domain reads DGGITQSPKYLFRKEGQNVTLSCEQNLNHDAMYWYRQDPGQGLRLIYYSQIVNDFQKGDIAEGYSVSREKKESFPLTVTSAQKNPTAFYLCASASIRASGSDEQFFGPGTRLTVL.

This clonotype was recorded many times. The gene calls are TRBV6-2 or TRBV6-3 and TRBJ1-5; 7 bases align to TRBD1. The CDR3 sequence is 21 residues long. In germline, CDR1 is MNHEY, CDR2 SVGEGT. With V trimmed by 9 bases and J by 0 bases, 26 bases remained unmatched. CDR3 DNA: TGTGCCAGTGGGCGAGCCGGGGGACAGTTTTTCTTCTACTCTAGCAATCAGCCCCAGCATTTT. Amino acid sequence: CASGRAGGQFFFYSSNQPQHF.

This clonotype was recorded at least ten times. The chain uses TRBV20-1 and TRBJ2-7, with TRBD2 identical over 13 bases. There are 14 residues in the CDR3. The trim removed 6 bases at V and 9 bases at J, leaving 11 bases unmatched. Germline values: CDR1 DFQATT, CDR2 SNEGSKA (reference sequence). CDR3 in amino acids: CSASPGLAGKGQYF. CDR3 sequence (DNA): TGCAGTGCGTCCCCGGGACTAGCGGGAAAGGGGCAGTACTTC.

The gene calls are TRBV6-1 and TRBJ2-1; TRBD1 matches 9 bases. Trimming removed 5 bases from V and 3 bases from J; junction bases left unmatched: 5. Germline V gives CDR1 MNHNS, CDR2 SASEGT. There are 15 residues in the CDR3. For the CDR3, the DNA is TGTGCCAGCAGTCGGCGACAGGGGGACTACAATGAGCAGTTCTTC. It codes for CASSRRQGDYNEQFF.

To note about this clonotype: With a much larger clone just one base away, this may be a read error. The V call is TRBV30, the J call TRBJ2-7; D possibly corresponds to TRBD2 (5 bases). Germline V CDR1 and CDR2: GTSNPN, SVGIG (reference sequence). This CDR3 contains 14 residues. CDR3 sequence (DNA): TGTGCCTGGAGTCAACGGGCTAGCCGCTACGGGCAGTACTTC. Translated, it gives CAWSQRASRYGQYF.

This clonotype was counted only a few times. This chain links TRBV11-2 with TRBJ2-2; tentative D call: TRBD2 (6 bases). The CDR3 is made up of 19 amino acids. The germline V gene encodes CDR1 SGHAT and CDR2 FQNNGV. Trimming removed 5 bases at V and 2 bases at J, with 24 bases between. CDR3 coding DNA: TGTGCCAGCAGCCGAACCCTCGAGATGGCGGGATATAACACCGGGGAGCTGTTTTTT. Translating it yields CASSRTLEMAGYNTGELFF.

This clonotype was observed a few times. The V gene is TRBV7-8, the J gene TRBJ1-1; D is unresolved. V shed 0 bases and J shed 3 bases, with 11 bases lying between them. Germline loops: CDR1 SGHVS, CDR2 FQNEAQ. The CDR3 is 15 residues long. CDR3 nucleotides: TGTGCCAGCAGCTTAGCACCGGGGAGGGACACTGAAGCTTTCTTT. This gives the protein CASSLAPGRDTEAFF.

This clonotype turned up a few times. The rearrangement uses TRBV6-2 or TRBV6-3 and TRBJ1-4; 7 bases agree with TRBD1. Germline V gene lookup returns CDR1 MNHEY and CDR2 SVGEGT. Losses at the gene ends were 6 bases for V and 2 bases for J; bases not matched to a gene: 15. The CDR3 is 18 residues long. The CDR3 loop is CASRTGTALETTNEKLFF. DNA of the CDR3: TGTGCCAGCAGGACCGGGACAGCCCTCGAAACGACTAATGAAAAACTGTTTTTT.

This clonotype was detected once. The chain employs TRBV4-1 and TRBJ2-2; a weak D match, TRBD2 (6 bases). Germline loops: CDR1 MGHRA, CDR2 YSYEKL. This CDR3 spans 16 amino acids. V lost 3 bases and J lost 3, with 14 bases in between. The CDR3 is CASSQGPRGDTGELFF. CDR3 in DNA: TGCGCCAGCAGCCAGGGGCCCCGCGGGGACACCGGGGAGCTGTTTTTT.